The 11 T cell receptor beta chains listed next were all sequenced from one sample in a study of blood T cell repertoires in COVID-19. The data were produced by immunoSEQ multiplex PCR, yet TCRdb's version contains in-frame clones alone and is incomplete. The sample contains 140,000 to 150,000 clones, roughly 75% of which appear only once. The material sequenced was PBMCs or T cells enriched from blood (not recorded which). The receptors stem from a woman in her 50s who had recovered from COVID-19.

The chain has TRBV5-4 and TRBJ2-1; TRBD1 agrees at 8 bases. In germline, CDR1 is SGHNT, CDR2 YYREEE (reference sequence). The ends lost 2 bases at V and 8 bases at J; junction bases unmatched: 12. CDR3 length equals 16 residues. The CDR3 sequence is CASSFPGQGSADEQFF. The CDR3 nucleotides are TGTGCCAGCAGCTTCCCCGGACAGGGTAGTGCCGATGAGCAGTTCTTC.

V usage is TRBV19 and J usage is TRBJ1-5, with 9 bases that match TRBD1. Germline V gene sequence: CDR1 LNHDA, CDR2 SQIVND (reference sequence). The CDR3 has 17 amino acids. V shed 2 bases and J 3 bases; nucleotides not matched to a gene: 8. CDR3 in DNA: TGTGCCAGTAGTATAATACTCGGACAGGGGTACAATCAGCCCCAGCATTTT. It codes for CASSIILGQGYNQPQHF.

This clone was seen just once. V usage is TRBV7-2 and J usage is TRBJ1-5; D is perhaps TRBD1 (6 bases). Germline V gives CDR1 SGHTA, CDR2 FQGNSA. The CDR3 has 15 amino acids. Deletions cut 1 base from V and 3 bases from J, with 10 bases between. The CDR3 DNA reads TGTGCCAGCAGCTTAGTACAGGGCGACAATCAGCCCCAGCATTTT. Residues: CASSLVQGDNQPQHF.

The V and J genes are TRBV6-1 and TRBJ1-3; 8 bases are shared with TRBD1. Germline values: CDR1 MNHNS, CDR2 SASEGT. The CDR3 loop spans 14 amino acids. Trimming took 2 bases from V and 11 from J; bases not matched to a gene: 8. The CDR3 here is CASSEWGTGWSIYF. The CDR3 DNA is TGTGCCAGCAGTGAATGGGGGACAGGTTGGTCCATATATTTT.

The rearrangement links TRBV28 to TRBJ2-3, with a possible D match to TRBD1 (5 bases). Trimming removed 8 bases at V and 2 bases at J, with 17 bases between. The CDR3 has 15 residues. CDR1 and CDR2 (germline): MDHEN, SYDVKM. The CDR3 sequence: CASRPTADPTDTQYF. In nucleotides, the CDR3 is TGTGCCAGCCGCCCGACAGCTGACCCCACAGATACGCAGTATTTT.

V gene TRBV10-3 combines with J gene TRBJ2-5; weak D call: TRBD2 (6 bases). This CDR3 comprises 14 residues. Trimming shortened V by 0 bases and J by 4 bases, and 9 bases separated the two germline ends. CDR1 is ENHRY and CDR2 is SYGVKD in the germline V gene. CDR3 nucleotides: TGTGCCATCAGTGAGTCGGGAGGCACAGAGACCCAGTACTTC. Protein: CAISESGGTETQYF.

This chain joins TRBV19 and TRBJ1-1, with 7 positions matching TRBD1. V trimming: 3 bases; J trimming: 1 base; junction bases outside the gene matches: 5. CDR1 and CDR2 (germline): LNHDA, SQIVND (reference sequence). The CDR3 spans 15 residues. The CDR3 reads CASSMSRGWNTEAFF. The CDR3 DNA sequence: TGTGCCAGTAGTATGTCCAGGGGGTGGAACACTGAAGCTTTCTTT.

The rearrangement uses TRBV4-2 and TRBJ2-7, with 9 bases fitting TRBD1. CDR3 length equals 16 residues. V shed 0 bases, J shed 4 bases, and the junction held 7 bases outside the gene matches. CDR1 and CDR2 (germline): LGHNA, YNFKEQ. CDR3 amino acids: CASSQESGQGTYEQYF. The CDR3 DNA sequence: TGTGCCAGCAGCCAAGAATCGGGACAGGGTACATACGAGCAGTACTTC.

The chain is built from TRBV28 and TRBJ2-7, with 8 bases fitting TRBD2. Losses at the gene ends were 6 bases for V and 2 bases for J; bases not matched to a gene: 9. The CDR3 extends over 15 amino acids. Germline V gene data show CDR1 as MDHEN and CDR2 as SYDVKM. The CDR3 coding sequence is TGTGCCAGCAGCCAACCGGGGGGGCCAACCTACGAGCAGTACGTC. It yields the protein CASSQPGGPTYEQYV.

The chain couples TRBV19 to TRBJ2-2; no clear D. In germline, CDR1 is LNHDA, CDR2 SQIVND (reference sequence). CDR3 size: 15 residues. V was trimmed by 6 bases and J by 4 bases, leaving 15 bases between them. Here the CDR3 reads CASRPLLTGTGELFF. DNA of the CDR3: TGTGCCAGTAGGCCGCTATTGACTGGCACCGGGGAGCTGTTTTTT.

Concerning this clone: Additional DNA sequences in this sample encode the identical CDR3. The V call is TRBV5-1, the J call TRBJ1-1, with D maybe TRBD1 (5 bases). In germline, CDR1 is SGHRS, CDR2 YFSETQ. V was trimmed by 0 bases and J by 1 base, leaving 7 bases between them. The CDR3 is made up of 14 amino acids. Written as DNA, the CDR3 is TGCGCCAGCAGCTTGGCGCAGGGGAACACTGAAGCTTTCTTT. It specifies CASSLAQGNTEAFF.